The sequence of this T cell receptor beta chain was determined in a study of glioma-infiltrating T cells. Germline CDR1 reads SGHDT; CDR2 reads YYEEEE. Unmatched junction bases numbered 2, after V lost 2 bases and J lost 2 bases. This CDR3 has 14 residues. Study-wide findings and caveats: Gliomas, especially low-grade, showed above-expected tissue-blood divergence; non-neoplastic patients showed below. Tissue and blood shared very few CDR3 sequences.

Amplification of TCR alpha and beta CDR3 regions from RNA used iRepertoire nested multiplex PCR. One-step reverse transcription and amplification started from roughly 100-400 ng of tissue mRNA or PBMC total RNA. TCRdb reanalysed the multiplex PCR reads using MiXCR and keeps one entry per CDR3 protein. Here the sample spans about 130,000 distinct CDR3 sequences, approximately 25% being singletons. This clonotype appeared a few times. The antigen is undetermined. This TCR came from a human donor with low-grade glioma or glioblastoma, undergoing nonglioma brain surgery, or in good health (not recorded which). Sequencing used glioma tissue, nonneoplastic brain tissue, or PBMCs (not recorded which). This chain uses TRBV5-6 with TRBJ1-1; 8 positions agree with TRBD1. The CDR3 loop is CASSFGQGNTEAFF. The CDR3 DNA reads as TGTGCCAGCAGCTTCGGACAGGGAAACACTGAAGCTTTCTTT.